This is a list of T cell receptor beta chains from one sample in a study of blood T cell repertoires in COVID-19. The method was immunoSEQ multiplex PCR; TCRdb's version includes in-frame clones alone and lacks a portion of them. The table includes tens of thousands of clones, roughly 91% detected once. Material for sequencing was peripheral blood. Receptors originate from a woman in her 50s in a cohort sampled during active COVID-19. Both conserved end residues are part of each CDR3. D genes are given only for firm matches. The size of a clone is reported for some rows only, either as once, few or many, or as a class for expanded clones.

d_gene: -; abundance: -; j_gene: TRBJ1-6; v_gene: TRBV15; CDR3nt: TGTGCCACCAGCAGAGACCGAGATGGACTTAATTCACCCCTCCACTTT; CDR3aa: CATSRDRDGLNSPLHF
d_gene: -; abundance: -; j_gene: TRBJ2-2; v_gene: TRBV6-5; CDR3nt: TGTGCCGCAACACGGGGGACGCCAAACACCGGGGAGCTGTTTTTT; CDR3aa: CAATRGTPNTGELFF
d_gene: TRBD1; abundance: -; j_gene: TRBJ1-1; v_gene: TRBV5-1; CDR3nt: TGCGCCAGCAGCCCCGGACAGGGAGGGGGTTTCTTT; CDR3aa: CASSPGQGGGFF
d_gene: TRBD1; abundance: -; j_gene: TRBJ2-5; v_gene: TRBV4-1; CDR3nt: TGCGCCAGCAGCCAAGTGTCGACAGGGGGCCGGGAGACCCAGTACTTC; CDR3aa: CASSQVSTGGRETQYF
d_gene: TRBD1; abundance: once; j_gene: TRBJ2-7; v_gene: TRBV6-5; CDR3nt: TGTGCCAGCACGCGCCCCGGGACAGGGATTCTGTACTTC; CDR3aa: CASTRPGTGILYF
d_gene: TRBD2; abundance: -; j_gene: TRBJ2-1; v_gene: TRBV7-3; CDR3nt: TGTGCCAGCAGCTTGAGCGGGAGTACAAATGAGCAGTTCTTC; CDR3aa: CASSLSGSTNEQFF
d_gene: -; abundance: -; j_gene: TRBJ1-1; v_gene: TRBV6-5; CDR3nt: TGTGCCAGCAGTTACTCGAGCGAGGGGGCTGAAGCTTTCTTT; CDR3aa: CASSYSSEGAEAFF
d_gene: -; abundance: -; j_gene: TRBJ2-3; v_gene: TRBV5-1; CDR3nt: TGCGCCAGCAGCTTCCCAGAATCAGATACGCAGTATTTT; CDR3aa: CASSFPESDTQYF
d_gene: -; abundance: -; j_gene: TRBJ1-1; v_gene: TRBV7-9; CDR3nt: TGTGCCAGCAGCTTAGGACAGGAAAATGAAGCTTTCTTT; CDR3aa: CASSLGQENEAFF
d_gene: TRBD1; abundance: -; j_gene: TRBJ1-1; v_gene: TRBV19; CDR3nt: TGTGCCAGTAGTGCGAGGGACAGAAAGAACACTGAAGCTTTCTTT; CDR3aa: CASSARDRKNTEAFF
d_gene: -; abundance: -; j_gene: TRBJ2-2; v_gene: TRBV7-3; CDR3nt: TGTGCCAGCAGCCCAGGCGGGACGAACACCGGGGAGCTGTTTTTT; CDR3aa: CASSPGGTNTGELFF
d_gene: TRBD2; abundance: -; j_gene: TRBJ2-1; v_gene: TRBV20-1; CDR3nt: TGCAGTGCTAGTCCTAGCGGGGGCTCCTACAATGAGCAGTTCTTC; CDR3aa: CSASPSGGSYNEQFF
d_gene: TRBD1; abundance: -; j_gene: TRBJ1-1; v_gene: TRBV5-1; CDR3nt: TGCGCCAGCAGCCCACAGGGGATGAACACTGAAGCTTTCTTT; CDR3aa: CASSPQGMNTEAFF
d_gene: TRBD1; abundance: once; j_gene: TRBJ2-7; v_gene: TRBV2; CDR3nt: TGTGCCAGCAGGGTCGGACAGGCGTCCTACGAGCAGTACTTC; CDR3aa: CASRVGQASYEQYF
d_gene: TRBD2; abundance: few; j_gene: TRBJ2-7; v_gene: TRBV5-1; CDR3nt: TGCGCCAGCAGTTCGGGGACTAGCGGGTCCTACGAGCAGTACTTC; CDR3aa: CASSSGTSGSYEQYF
d_gene: TRBD2; abundance: -; j_gene: TRBJ2-3; v_gene: TRBV5-1; CDR3nt: TGCGCCAGCAGCCCCCTAGCGGGGGGACCAGAAATTGCTAGCACAGATACGCAGTATTTT; CDR3aa: CASSPLAGGPEIASTDTQYF
d_gene: TRBD1; abundance: few; j_gene: TRBJ2-7; v_gene: TRBV5-4; CDR3nt: TGTGCCAGCAGCCGTGGGACAGTAAGCTCCTACGAGCAGTACTTC; CDR3aa: CASSRGTVSSYEQYF
d_gene: -; abundance: -; j_gene: TRBJ1-2; v_gene: TRBV12-5; CDR3nt: TGTGCTAGTGGTTTGGTACTAAGCAGCTTCAGTGCTGGCTACACCTTC; CDR3aa: CASGLVLSSFSAGYTF
d_gene: -; abundance: few; j_gene: TRBJ2-2; v_gene: TRBV5-1; CDR3nt: TGCGCCAGCAGCCCTTCTAGCCGACAAAACACCGGGGAGCTGTTTTTT; CDR3aa: CASSPSSRQNTGELFF
d_gene: TRBD2; abundance: -; j_gene: TRBJ2-1; v_gene: TRBV6-2/TRBV6-3; CDR3nt: TGTGCCAGCAGTCGCCGGGGGACGGGACTAGCCGAGGAGTTCTTC; CDR3aa: CASSRRGTGLAEEFF
d_gene: TRBD1; abundance: -; j_gene: TRBJ1-3; v_gene: TRBV5-1; CDR3nt: TGCGCCAGCAGCTCACAGGGGCTCTCTGGAAACACCATATATTTT; CDR3aa: CASSSQGLSGNTIYF
d_gene: -; abundance: -; j_gene: TRBJ2-5; v_gene: TRBV6-5; CDR3nt: TGTGCCAGCAGTCCGAACCGGGAAATCCAAGAGACCCAGTACTTC; CDR3aa: CASSPNREIQETQYF
d_gene: -; abundance: -; j_gene: TRBJ2-5; v_gene: TRBV25-1; CDR3nt: TGTGCCAGCAGTGAAGGGCCCAGCCTTGGGCGAGGGAGCCAGTACTTC; CDR3aa: CASSEGPSLGRGSQYF
d_gene: -; abundance: -; j_gene: TRBJ2-3; v_gene: TRBV5-1; CDR3nt: TGCGCCAGCTCCGGGGTCACAGATACGCAGTATTTT; CDR3aa: CASSGVTDTQYF
d_gene: TRBD2; abundance: -; j_gene: TRBJ2-2; v_gene: TRBV7-3; CDR3nt: TGTGCCAGCAGCTTACTCGCGGGAGCTAGCGGGTCGAACACCGGGGAGCTGTTTTTT; CDR3aa: CASSLLAGASGSNTGELFF
d_gene: -; abundance: -; j_gene: TRBJ2-2; v_gene: TRBV14; CDR3nt: TGTGCCAGCAGCCAAGACCGCCCCGGGGGGCCTCACACCGGGGAGCTGTTTTTT; CDR3aa: CASSQDRPGGPHTGELFF
d_gene: -; abundance: -; j_gene: TRBJ1-2; v_gene: TRBV29-1; CDR3nt: TGCAGCGTTTCGACAGATTATAACTATGGCTACACCTTC; CDR3aa: CSVSTDYNYGYTF
d_gene: TRBD1; abundance: -; j_gene: TRBJ2-1; v_gene: TRBV5-1; CDR3nt: TGCGCCAGCAGCTTGGTGGGGACAGGGGTAGGCAATGAGCAGTTCTTC; CDR3aa: CASSLVGTGVGNEQFF
d_gene: -; abundance: -; j_gene: TRBJ2-1; v_gene: TRBV28; CDR3nt: TGTGCCACCCGATGGGGGCGACTCACCTACAATGAGCAGTTCTTC; CDR3aa: CATRWGRLTYNEQFF
d_gene: -; abundance: -; j_gene: TRBJ1-5; v_gene: TRBV20-1; CDR3nt: TGCAGTGCTAGTGGTGGGGCTCAGCCCCAGCATTTT; CDR3aa: CSASGGAQPQHF
d_gene: -; abundance: -; j_gene: TRBJ2-3; v_gene: TRBV18; CDR3nt: TGTGCCAGCTCACCAATAGGAGGCTCGGATACGCAGTATTTT; CDR3aa: CASSPIGGSDTQYF
d_gene: TRBD2; abundance: -; j_gene: TRBJ2-7; v_gene: TRBV10-3; CDR3nt: TGTGCCACAGGACTAGCGGGAGGAACCTACGAGCAGTACTTC; CDR3aa: CATGLAGGTYEQYF
d_gene: -; abundance: -; j_gene: TRBJ1-2; v_gene: TRBV5-6; CDR3nt: TGTGCCAGCAGCGGAAGCAGGGGCTATGGCTACACCTTC; CDR3aa: CASSGSRGYGYTF
d_gene: -; abundance: -; j_gene: TRBJ2-7; v_gene: TRBV7-9; CDR3nt: TGTGCCAGCAGCTTGAACCTTGGGGAGGCGTACTTC; CDR3aa: CASSLNLGEAYF
d_gene: TRBD1; abundance: -; j_gene: TRBJ2-1; v_gene: TRBV18; CDR3nt: TGTGCCAGCTCACTTGGGACAGGGGATGAGCAGTTCTTC; CDR3aa: CASSLGTGDEQFF
d_gene: TRBD1; abundance: -; j_gene: TRBJ1-4; v_gene: TRBV6-6; CDR3nt: TGTGCCAGCAGTTTAGAGGGGGCGGGTGAAAAACTGTTTTTT; CDR3aa: CASSLEGAGEKLFF
d_gene: -; abundance: -; j_gene: TRBJ2-5; v_gene: TRBV7-6; CDR3nt: TGTGCCAGCAGCTTAAGTCGGGTCTCTTGGCAGTACTTC; CDR3aa: CASSLSRVSWQYF